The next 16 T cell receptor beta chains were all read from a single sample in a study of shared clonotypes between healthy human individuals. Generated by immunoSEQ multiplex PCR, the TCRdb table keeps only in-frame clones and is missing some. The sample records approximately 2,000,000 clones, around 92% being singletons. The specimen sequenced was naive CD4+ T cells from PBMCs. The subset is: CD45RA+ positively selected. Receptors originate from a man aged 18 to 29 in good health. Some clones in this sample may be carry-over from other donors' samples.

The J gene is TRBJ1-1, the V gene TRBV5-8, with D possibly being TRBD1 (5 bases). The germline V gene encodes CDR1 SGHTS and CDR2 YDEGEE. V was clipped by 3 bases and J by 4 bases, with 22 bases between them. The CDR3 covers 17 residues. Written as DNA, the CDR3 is TGTGCCAGCAGCTCAGATCGGTGGGGCGCCGGGGGCACTGAAGCTTTCTTT. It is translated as CASSSDRWGAGGTEAFF.

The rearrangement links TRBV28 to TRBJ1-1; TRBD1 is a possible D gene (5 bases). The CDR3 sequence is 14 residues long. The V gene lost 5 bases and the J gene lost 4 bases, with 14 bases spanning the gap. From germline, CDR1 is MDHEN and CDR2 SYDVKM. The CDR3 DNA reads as TGTGCCAGCAGTACTAGAGGCGGGGCCACTGAAGCTTTCTTT. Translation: CASSTRGGATEAFF.

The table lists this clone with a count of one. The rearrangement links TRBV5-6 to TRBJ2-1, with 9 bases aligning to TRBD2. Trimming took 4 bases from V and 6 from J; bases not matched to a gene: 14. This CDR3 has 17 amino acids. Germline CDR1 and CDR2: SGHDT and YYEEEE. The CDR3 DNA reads TGTGCCAGCAGCCCGGGGCTAGCGGGATGGAGCGTCAATGAGCAGTTCTTC. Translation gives CASSPGLAGWSVNEQFF.

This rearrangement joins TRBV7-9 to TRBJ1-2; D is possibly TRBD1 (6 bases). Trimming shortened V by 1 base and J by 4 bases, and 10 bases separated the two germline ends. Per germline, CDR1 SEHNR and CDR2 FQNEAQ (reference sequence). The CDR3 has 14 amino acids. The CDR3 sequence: CASSLGDTSYGYTF. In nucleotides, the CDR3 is TGTGCCAGCAGCTTAGGGGACACCTCCTATGGCTACACCTTC.

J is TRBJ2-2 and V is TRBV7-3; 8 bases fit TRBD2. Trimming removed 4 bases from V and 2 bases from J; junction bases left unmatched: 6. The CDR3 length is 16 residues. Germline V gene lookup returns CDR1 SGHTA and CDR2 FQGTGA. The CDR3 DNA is TGTGCCAGCAGCTCCCCGGGACTAGGAAACACCGGGGAGCTGTTTTTT. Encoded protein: CASSSPGLGNTGELFF.

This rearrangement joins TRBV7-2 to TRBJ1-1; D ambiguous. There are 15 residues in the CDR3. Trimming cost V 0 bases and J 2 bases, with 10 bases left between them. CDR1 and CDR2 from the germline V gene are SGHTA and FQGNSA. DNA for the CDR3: TGTGCCAGCAGCTTAGCTAGTCGGGGAAACACTGAAGCTTTCTTT. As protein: CASSLASRGNTEAFF.

The DNA of the CDR3 is TGTGCCAGCAGCTCAAGCGGGGATAATCACAATGAGCAGTTCTTC. Protein: CASSSSGDNHNEQFF. V is TRBV7-2 and J is TRBJ2-1; TRBD2 matches at 7 bases. Germline values: CDR1 SGHTA, CDR2 FQGNSA. There are 15 residues in the CDR3. The V gene end was trimmed by 4 bases and the J gene end by 5 bases; junction bases not matched to a gene: 8.

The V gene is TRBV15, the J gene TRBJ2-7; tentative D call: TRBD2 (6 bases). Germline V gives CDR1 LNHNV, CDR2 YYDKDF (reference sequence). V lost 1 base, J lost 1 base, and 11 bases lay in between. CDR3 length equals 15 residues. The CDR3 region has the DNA TGTGCCACCAGCAGAGGTAGCGGAGGATCCTACGAGCAGTACTTC. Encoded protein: CATSRGSGGSYEQYF.

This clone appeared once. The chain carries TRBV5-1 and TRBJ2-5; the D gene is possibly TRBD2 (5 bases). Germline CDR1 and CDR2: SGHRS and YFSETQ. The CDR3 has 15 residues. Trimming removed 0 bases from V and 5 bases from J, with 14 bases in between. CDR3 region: CASSLDVGVYETQYF. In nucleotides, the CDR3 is TGCGCCAGCAGCTTGGACGTGGGAGTGTATGAGACCCAGTACTTC.

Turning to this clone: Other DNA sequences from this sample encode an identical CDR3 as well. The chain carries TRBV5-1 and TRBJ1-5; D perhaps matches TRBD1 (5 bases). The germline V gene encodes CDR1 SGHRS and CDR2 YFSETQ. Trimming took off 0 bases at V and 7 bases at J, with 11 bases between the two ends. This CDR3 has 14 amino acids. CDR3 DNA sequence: TGCGCCAGCAGCTTGGGCAGGGAGGGACAGCCCCAGCATTTT. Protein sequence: CASSLGREGQPQHF.

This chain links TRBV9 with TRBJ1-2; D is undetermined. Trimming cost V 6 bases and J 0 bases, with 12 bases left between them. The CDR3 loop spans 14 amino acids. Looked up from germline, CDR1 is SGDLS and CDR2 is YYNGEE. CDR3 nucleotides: TGTGCCAGCACCGCGGGCCATACTAACTATGGCTACACCTTC. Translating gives CASTAGHTNYGYTF.

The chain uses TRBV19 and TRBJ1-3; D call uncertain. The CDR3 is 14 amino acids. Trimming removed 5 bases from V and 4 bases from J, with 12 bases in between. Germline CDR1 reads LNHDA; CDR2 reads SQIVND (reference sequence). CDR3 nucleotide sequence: TGTGCCAGTAGTTTCGGGAATCCGGGAAACACCATATATTTT. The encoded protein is CASSFGNPGNTIYF.

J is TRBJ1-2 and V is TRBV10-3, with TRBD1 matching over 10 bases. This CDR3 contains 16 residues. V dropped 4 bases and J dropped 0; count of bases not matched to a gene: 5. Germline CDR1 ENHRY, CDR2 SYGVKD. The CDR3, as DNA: TGTGCCATCAGTGGACAGGGGGCTGTAGCTAACTATGGCTACACCTTC. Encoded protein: CAISGQGAVANYGYTF.

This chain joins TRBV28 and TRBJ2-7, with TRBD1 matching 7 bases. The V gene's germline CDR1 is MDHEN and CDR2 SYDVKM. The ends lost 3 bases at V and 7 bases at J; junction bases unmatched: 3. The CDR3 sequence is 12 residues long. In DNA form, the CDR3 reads TGTGCCAGCAGTTTGAGGGGGCGAGAGCAGTACTTC. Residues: CASSLRGREQYF. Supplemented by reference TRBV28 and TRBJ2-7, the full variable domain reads DVKVTQSSRYLVKRTGEKVFLECVQDMDHENMFWYRQDPGLGLRLIYFSYDVKMKEKGDIPEGYSVSREKKERFSLILESASTNQTSMYLCASSLRGREQYFGPGTRLTVT.

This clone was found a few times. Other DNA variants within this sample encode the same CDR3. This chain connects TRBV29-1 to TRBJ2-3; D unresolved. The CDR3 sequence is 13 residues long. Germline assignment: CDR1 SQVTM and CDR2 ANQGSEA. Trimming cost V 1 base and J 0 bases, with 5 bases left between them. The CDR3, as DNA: TGCAGCGTTGAAGGGCGAAGCACAGATACGCAGTATTTT. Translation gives CSVEGRSTDTQYF.

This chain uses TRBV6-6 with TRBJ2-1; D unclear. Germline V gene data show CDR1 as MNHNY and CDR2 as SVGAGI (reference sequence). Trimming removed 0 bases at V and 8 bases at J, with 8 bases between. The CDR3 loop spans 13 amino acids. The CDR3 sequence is CASSYSPSDEQFF. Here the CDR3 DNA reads TGTGCCAGCAGTTACTCGCCTTCCGATGAGCAGTTCTTC.